This T cell receptor (beta chain) was sequenced during a study of Ad26.COV2.S vaccination and SARS-CoV-2 variants. The length of the CDR3 is 13 residues. Germline V gene lookup returns CDR1 DFQATT and CDR2 SNEGSKA (reference sequence). V was pared by 3 bases and J by 2 bases, with 8 bases between. Clones were sequenced by immunoSEQ multiplex PCR, and TCRdb holds only the in-frame ones, with some missing. The repertoire includes more than 400,000 clones, around 92% of them detected once, and less than 2% sits in the top ten. Findings and caveats of the study: The TCR breadth and depth analyses may have understated or missed part of the total T cell responses.

Treatment here: some 20 received Ad26.COV2.S at low or high dose, single or two shots; roughly five received placebo; per-sample allocation not given. Collection of samples fell on day 63 after the first vaccine or placebo injection. In the case of this clone: Its specificity is unknown.

This chain uses TRBV20-1 with TRBJ1-5, with D possibly being TRBD1 (5 bases). Sequenced here: peripheral blood, sampled in a trial of Ad26.COV2.S vaccine versus placebo. The clonotype was recovered from a person aged 18-65 years who received the Ad26.COV2.S COVID-19 vaccine or a placebo. The CDR3 sequence: CSASLGGNQPQHF. The CDR3 bases are TGCAGTGCTAGTCTGGGGGGCAATCAGCCCCAGCATTTT.